This paragraph reports one T cell receptor (beta chain). Its antigen is unknown. RNA extraction and reverse transcription yielded cDNA as sequencing template. Using immunoSEQ multiplex PCR, the repertoire was profiled, and TCRdb retains in-frame clones only, with some absent. The data show around 34,000 clones, around 50% seen once. The germline gives CDR1 SQVTM, CDR2 ANQGSEA. The CDR3 is 17 residues long. J gave up 0 bases and V 3 bases, and 8 bases lay outside the gene matches. The data were obtained in a study of CD8+ T cells in alopecia areata. Regarding the study as a whole: More clonal than normal scalp was lesional scalp, particularly alopecia totalis/universalis. Whereas mice showed it more clearly, TCR sharing across patients was murkier, possibly because of HLA.

Individuals with alopecia areata gave both lesional scalp punch biopsies and peripheral blood for collection. Sequencing input: NKG2D-high CD8+ T cells sorted from blood. J is TRBJ2-2 and V is TRBV29-1, with 9 bases that match TRBD1. The TCR comes from a human donor with alopecia areata. The CDR3 spells CSVEGTGNWANTGELFF. The CDR3 nucleotides are TGCAGCGTTGAGGGGACAGGGAATTGGGCGAACACCGGGGAGCTGTTTTTT.